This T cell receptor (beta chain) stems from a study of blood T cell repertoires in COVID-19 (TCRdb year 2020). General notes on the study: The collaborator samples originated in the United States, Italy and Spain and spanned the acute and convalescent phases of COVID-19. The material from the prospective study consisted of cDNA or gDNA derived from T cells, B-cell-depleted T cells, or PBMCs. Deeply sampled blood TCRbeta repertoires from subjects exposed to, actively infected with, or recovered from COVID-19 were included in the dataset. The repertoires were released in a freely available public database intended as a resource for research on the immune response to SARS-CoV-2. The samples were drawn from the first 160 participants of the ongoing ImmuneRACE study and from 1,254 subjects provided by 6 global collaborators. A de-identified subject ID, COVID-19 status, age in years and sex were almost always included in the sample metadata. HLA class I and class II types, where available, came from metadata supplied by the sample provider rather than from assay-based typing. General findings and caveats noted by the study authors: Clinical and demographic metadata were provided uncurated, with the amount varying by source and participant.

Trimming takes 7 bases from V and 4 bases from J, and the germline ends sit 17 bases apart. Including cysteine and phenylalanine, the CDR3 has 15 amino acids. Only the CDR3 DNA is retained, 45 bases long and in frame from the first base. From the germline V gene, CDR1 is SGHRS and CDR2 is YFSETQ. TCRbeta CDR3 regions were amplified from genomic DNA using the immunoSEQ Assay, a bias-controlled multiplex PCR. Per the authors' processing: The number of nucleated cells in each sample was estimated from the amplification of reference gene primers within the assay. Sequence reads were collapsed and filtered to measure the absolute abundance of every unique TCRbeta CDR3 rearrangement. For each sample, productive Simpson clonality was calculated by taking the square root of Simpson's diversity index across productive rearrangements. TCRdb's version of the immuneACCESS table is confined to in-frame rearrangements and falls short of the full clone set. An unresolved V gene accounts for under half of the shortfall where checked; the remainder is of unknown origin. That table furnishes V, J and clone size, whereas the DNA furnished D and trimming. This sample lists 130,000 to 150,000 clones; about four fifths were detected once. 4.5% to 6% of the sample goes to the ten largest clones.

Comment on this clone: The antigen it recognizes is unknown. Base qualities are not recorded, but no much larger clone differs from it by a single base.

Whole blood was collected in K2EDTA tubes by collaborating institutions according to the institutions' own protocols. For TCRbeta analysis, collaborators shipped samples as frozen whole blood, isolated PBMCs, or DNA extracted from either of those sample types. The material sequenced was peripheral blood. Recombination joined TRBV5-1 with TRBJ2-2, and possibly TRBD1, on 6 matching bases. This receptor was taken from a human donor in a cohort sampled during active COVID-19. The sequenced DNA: TGCGCCAGCCAGAACGGGGCAGGGGTCACCGGGGAGCTGTTTTTT. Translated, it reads CASQNGAGVTGELFF.